Listed below are T cell receptor beta chains from one sample, sequenced in a study of blood T cells in healthy people across ages. Via MiXCR, TCRdb re-called the 5' RACE reads, giving one row per CDR3 protein. The repertoire holds about 1,800,000 distinct CDR3 sequences, with 28% as singletons. Input material: blood. All receptors come from a woman under 40 in good health. CDR3s include the opening cysteine and the closing phenylalanine or tryptophan. A D gene is named only where the DNA matches it firmly. Part of the rows lack a size; the others show once, few, many or a class for expanded clones.

J gene: TRBJ2-1; D gene: TRBD2; clone size: many; V gene: TRBV6-5; CDR3 DNA: TGTGCCAGCAGCTACGGGGGGAATGAGCAGTTCTTC; CDR3 protein: CASSYGGNEQFF
J gene: TRBJ2-5; D gene: -; clone size: many; V gene: TRBV29-1; CDR3 DNA: TGCAGCGGTGGGCCCAGGGATCGGCAGACCCAGTACTTC; CDR3 protein: CSGGPRDRQTQYF
J gene: TRBJ2-5; D gene: TRBD2; clone size: -; V gene: TRBV24-1; CDR3 DNA: TGTGCCACCAGTGATTCCGGGACTAGCGGATCAGAGACCCAGTACTTC; CDR3 protein: CATSDSGTSGSETQYF
J gene: TRBJ1-6; D gene: TRBD1; clone size: many; V gene: TRBV20-1; CDR3 DNA: TGCAGTGCTGCGACAGGGGACGGTTCACCCCTCCACTTT; CDR3 protein: CSAATGDGSPLHF
J gene: TRBJ1-4; D gene: -; clone size: -; V gene: TRBV27; CDR3 DNA: TGTGCCAGCATGGGGTTTGGCGAAAAACTGTTTTTT; CDR3 protein: CASMGFGEKLFF
J gene: TRBJ2-7; D gene: TRBD2; clone size: -; V gene: TRBV7-9; CDR3 DNA: TGTGCCAGCAGTTTTGGGGGAGGGCCAGACTACGAGCAGTACTTC; CDR3 protein: CASSFGGGPDYEQYF
J gene: TRBJ2-7; D gene: -; clone size: many; V gene: TRBV3-1; CDR3 DNA: TGTGCCAGCAGCCAAGAAGATGAGCAGTACTTC; CDR3 protein: CASSQEDEQYF
J gene: TRBJ2-5; D gene: -; clone size: -; V gene: TRBV10-1; CDR3 DNA: TGCGCCAGCAGTAGGACACCAGAAGAGACCCAGTACTTC; CDR3 protein: CASSRTPEETQYF
J gene: TRBJ2-5; D gene: -; clone size: many; V gene: TRBV7-9; CDR3 DNA: TGTGCCAGCAGCTTACGACAGAGCCTGGGACGTCATCAAGAGACCCAGTACTTC; CDR3 protein: CASSLRQSLGRHQETQYF
J gene: TRBJ1-2; D gene: -; clone size: -; V gene: TRBV12-3/TRBV12-4; CDR3 DNA: TGTGCCAGCAGTTTAAGGGCGCAACGGGGGGCATACTATGGCTACACCTTC; CDR3 protein: CASSLRAQRGAYYGYTF
J gene: TRBJ1-1; D gene: -; clone size: -; V gene: TRBV12-3/TRBV12-4; CDR3 DNA: TGTGCCAGCAGTTTATATCAGGGGCGCGCCACTGAAGCTTTCTTT; CDR3 protein: CASSLYQGRATEAFF
J gene: TRBJ2-3; D gene: TRBD1; clone size: many; V gene: TRBV10-3; CDR3 DNA: TGTGCCATAGCACAGGGGCCTAGCACAGATACGCAGTATTTT; CDR3 protein: CAIAQGPSTDTQYF
J gene: TRBJ2-7; D gene: -; clone size: -; V gene: TRBV20-1; CDR3 DNA: TGCAGTGCTAGAGTTCTAGTGGGGGATTCCTACGAGCAGTACTTC; CDR3 protein: CSARVLVGDSYEQYF
J gene: TRBJ2-3; D gene: -; clone size: -; V gene: TRBV29-1; CDR3 DNA: TGCAGCGTTGAGAGGGGGACTTCAGATACGCAGTATTTT; CDR3 protein: CSVERGTSDTQYF
J gene: TRBJ2-1; D gene: TRBD2; clone size: -; V gene: TRBV20-1; CDR3 DNA: TGCAGTGCTAGTGGGGCGGCTAGCGGGATCAATGAGCAGTTCTTC; CDR3 protein: CSASGAASGINEQFF
J gene: TRBJ1-4; D gene: -; clone size: few; V gene: TRBV2; CDR3 DNA: TGTGCCACCTCCGGGGGGACCTCTAATGAAAAACTGTTTTTT; CDR3 protein: CATSGGTSNEKLFF
J gene: TRBJ2-3; D gene: -; clone size: many; V gene: TRBV5-1; CDR3 DNA: TGTGCCAGCAGCTTAAGTGGCCTCACAGATACGCAGTATTTT; CDR3 protein: CASSLSGLTDTQYF
J gene: TRBJ2-1; D gene: TRBD1; clone size: few; V gene: TRBV15; CDR3 DNA: TGTGCCACCAGCAGATCCCGACAGGGGGGTAATGAGCAGTTCTTC; CDR3 protein: CATSRSRQGGNEQFF